The 16 T cell receptor beta chains given below trace back to one sample, sequenced in a study of shared clonotypes between healthy human individuals. Produced via immunoSEQ multiplex PCR; TCRdb's table is partial and in-frame only. The sample yields millions of clones, 85% to 95% seen once. It was CD45RO-negative cells, positively selected for CCR7, that made up naive CD8 cells, with terminally differentiated effector memory CD45RA+ cells excluded. The material sequenced was naive CD8+ T cells sorted from blood. The origin of the receptors is a man aged 18 to 29 in good health.

The chain recombines TRBV11-2 with TRBJ2-7; D is uncertain. This CDR3 contains 14 residues. V was pared by 3 bases and J by 0 bases, with 9 bases between. The V gene's germline CDR1 is SGHAT and CDR2 FQNNGV. Here the CDR3 DNA reads TGTGCCAGCAGCTTGGGCAGCAACTCCTACGAGCAGTACTTC. Translated: CASSLGSNSYEQYF.

The CDR3: CASSEPSSTDTQYF. The DNA for the CDR3 is TGTGCCAGCAGTGAACCGTCTAGCACAGATACGCAGTATTTT. The chain uses TRBV2 and TRBJ2-3; no clear D. Looked up from germline, CDR1 is SNHLY and CDR2 is FYNNEI. Trimming cost V 2 bases and J 0 bases, with 6 bases left between them. The CDR3 has 14 amino acids.

This clone appeared a single time. The rearrangement uses TRBV4-3 and TRBJ2-7; 13 bases map to TRBD2. This CDR3 is 16 amino acids long. Germline V gene sequence: CDR1 LGHNA, CDR2 YSLEER. The V and J ends lost 4 bases and 2 bases, in that order; junction bases with no gene match: 5. The CDR3 DNA follows: TGCGCCAGCAGCCCCGGGACTAGCGGGACCACCTACGAGCAGTACTTC. It yields the protein CASSPGTSGTTYEQYF.

Written as DNA, the CDR3 is TGTGCCAGCAGCCCCGCCGAAGCAAATGGCTACACCTTC. Its translation is CASSPAEANGYTF. The chain links TRBV5-6 to TRBJ1-2; no firm D call. The CDR3 is 13 amino acids. The germline V gene encodes CDR1 SGHDT and CDR2 YYEEEE. V was trimmed by 4 bases and J by 6 bases, leaving 13 bases between them.

This sequence joins TRBV5-6 and TRBJ2-7, with D maybe TRBD1 (6 bases). Trimming cost V 2 bases and J 0 bases, with 9 bases left between them. Per germline, CDR1 SGHDT and CDR2 YYEEEE. This CDR3 has 14 residues. CDR3 amino acids: CASSFRDNSYEQYF. CDR3 bases: TGTGCCAGCAGCTTCAGGGACAACTCCTACGAGCAGTACTTC.

This clone showed up just once. This chain uses TRBV19 with TRBJ2-2; 11 bases are shared with TRBD2. The CDR3 has 14 amino acids. V dropped 8 bases and J dropped 6; count of bases not matched to a gene: 5. Germline CDR1 and CDR2: LNHDA and SQIVND (reference sequence). For the CDR3, the DNA is TGTGCCAGTCGGCTAGCGGGAGGTGCCGGGGAGCTGTTTTTT. Protein sequence: CASRLAGGAGELFF. The full variable domain, its missing parts supplied by reference TRBV19 and TRBJ2-2, is DGGITQSPKYLFRKEGQNVTLSCEQNLNHDAMYWYRQDPGQGLRLIYYSQIVNDFQKGDIAEGYSVSREKKESFPLTVTSAQKNPTAFYLCASRLAGGAGELFFGEGSRLTVL.

Regarding this clone: The sample holds other DNA sequences that translate to the same CDR3. The V gene is TRBV4-3, the J gene TRBJ2-7; no definite D call. V was shortened by 1 base and J by 4 bases, with 8 bases between the two germline ends. Per germline, CDR1 LGHNA and CDR2 YSLEER. The CDR3 has 13 residues. The CDR3 coding sequence is TGCGCCAGCAGCCAAGGGCCTTCTTACGAGCAGTACTTC. It translates to CASSQGPSYEQYF.

The chain uses TRBV7-9 and TRBJ2-3; D unresolved. Between the trimmed V and J ends, which lost 1 base and 0 bases, there was a span of 8 bases. The CDR3 runs to 15 residues. Germline loops: CDR1 SEHNR, CDR2 FQNEAQ (reference sequence). In nucleotides, the CDR3 is TGTGCCAGCAGCTTAGGGCGGCCTAGCACAGATACGCAGTATTTT. This gives the protein CASSLGRPSTDTQYF.

The chain links TRBV28 to TRBJ2-7; the D gene is possibly TRBD1 (5 bases). Germline assignment: CDR1 MDHEN and CDR2 SYDVKM. V lost 5 bases and J 3 bases, leaving 5 bases between the germline ends. The CDR3 has 11 residues. The DNA for the CDR3 is TGTGCCAGCAGTCAGGGCTACGAGCAGTACTTC. Its protein product is CASSQGYEQYF.

The genes are TRBV5-6 and TRBJ1-4, with D perhaps TRBD1 (5 bases). This CDR3 contains 13 residues. V shed 4 bases and J shed 7 bases, with 11 bases lying between them. Per the germline V gene, CDR1 is SGHDT and CDR2 is YYEEEE. The CDR3 bases are TGTGCCAGCAGCCCGTGGGGCGGTGAAAAACTGTTTTTT. Its protein product is CASSPWGGEKLFF.

The chain couples TRBV2 to TRBJ2-7; TRBD2 matches at 7 bases. The CDR3 contains 15 residues. Germline V lookup: CDR1 SNHLY, CDR2 FYNNEI. The V and J ends lost 0 bases and 3 bases, in that order; junction bases with no gene match: 5. The CDR3, as DNA: TGTGCCAGCAGTGAAGCACCCGGGACTATCTACGAGCAGTACTTC. Encoded protein: CASSEAPGTIYEQYF.

As regards this clone: A read error may produce the germline difference seen at one junction end. This chain links TRBV14 with TRBJ1-2; TRBD1 agrees at 8 bases. Germline V gene lookup returns CDR1 SGHDN and CDR2 FVKESK. The CDR3 has 16 amino acids. The CDR3 spells CASSQGPGQANYDYTF. The CDR3, as DNA: TGTGCCAGCAGCCAAGGGCCGGGACAGGCTAACTATGACTACACCTTC.

A remark on this clone: The sample carries other DNA sequences with the same CDR3. The chain links TRBV7-9 to TRBJ1-2; no clear D gene. Germline loops: CDR1 SEHNR, CDR2 FQNEAQ (reference sequence). The CDR3 consists of 13 residues. Trimming pared 1 base from V and 1 base from J, leaving 4 bases between. CDR3 protein: CASSLGVNYGYTF. The CDR3 coding sequence is TGTGCCAGCAGCTTAGGGGTTAACTATGGCTACACCTTC.

This clone has just one count. This rearrangement joins TRBV6-6 to TRBJ1-1; D remains ambiguous. The CDR3 totals 14 residues. The ends were cut back, 9 bases at V and 3 bases at J, with 17 bases in the middle. Germline CDR1 MNHNY, CDR2 SVGAGI (reference sequence). The CDR3 DNA is TGTGCCAGTTCCTATCACGGTCAGGACACTGAAGCTTTCTTT. Translating gives CASSYHGQDTEAFF.

The V call is TRBV5-5, the J call TRBJ2-7; no firm D call. Per the germline V gene, CDR1 is SGHKS and CDR2 is YYEKEE (reference sequence). The CDR3 has 13 residues. V was cut by 2 bases and J by 3 bases, with 9 bases left in between. The CDR3 nucleotides read TGTGCCAGCAGCTTCCTCGGCAGCTACGAGCAGTACTTC. Protein product: CASSFLGSYEQYF.

This rearrangement joins TRBV7-6 to TRBJ2-3, with a weak D call TRBD2 (5 bases). V gave up 5 bases and J gave up 4 bases, with 13 bases separating them. The CDR3 totals 14 residues. Germline values: CDR1 SGHVS, CDR2 FNYEAQ. CDR3 loop: CASSVNPRADTQYF. Here the CDR3 DNA reads TGTGCCAGCAGCGTGAATCCGCGGGCAGATACGCAGTATTTT.